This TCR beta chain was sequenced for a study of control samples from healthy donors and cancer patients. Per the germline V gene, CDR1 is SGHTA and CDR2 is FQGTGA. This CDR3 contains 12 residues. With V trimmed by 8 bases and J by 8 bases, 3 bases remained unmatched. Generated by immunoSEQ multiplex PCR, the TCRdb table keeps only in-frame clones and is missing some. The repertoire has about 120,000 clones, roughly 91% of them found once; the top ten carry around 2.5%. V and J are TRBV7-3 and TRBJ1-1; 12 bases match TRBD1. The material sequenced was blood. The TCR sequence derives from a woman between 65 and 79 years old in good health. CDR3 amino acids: CASGTGGVEAFF. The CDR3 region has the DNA TGTGCCAGCGGGACAGGGGGCGTAGAAGCTTTCTTT. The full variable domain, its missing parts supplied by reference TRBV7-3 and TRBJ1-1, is GAGVSQTPSNKVTEKGKYVELRCDPISGHTALYWYRQSLGQGPEFLIYFQGTGAADDSGLPNDRFFAVRPEGSVSTLKIQRTERGDSAVYLCASGTGGVEAFFGQGTRLTVV.